These T cell receptor beta chains were read from a single sample in a study of blood T cell repertoires in COVID-19. TCRdb keeps only in-frame clones here, not all; method: immunoSEQ multiplex PCR. The sample has 310,000 or so clones, 87% seen once. The sample taken for sequencing was PBMCs or T cells enriched from blood (not recorded which). The receptor source for this set is a woman aged 18-30 years who had recovered from COVID-19. Each CDR3 is given with its conserved first and last residue. The D gene is left open where the match is weak. For some rows the clone size is stated as once, few or many, or as a class when expanded; others skip it.

D gene: TRBD1
clone size: .
J gene: TRBJ1-2
V gene: TRBV2
CDR3 DNA: TGTGCCAGCAGTGGTCGGGACAGGGGGCCTCTTAACTATGGCTACACCTTC
CDR3 protein: CASSGRDRGPLNYGYTF

D gene: TRBD1
clone size: .
J gene: TRBJ2-5
V gene: TRBV5-1
CDR3 DNA: TGCGCCAGCAGCTCCCGGGACAGCCAAGAGACCCAGTACTTC
CDR3 protein: CASSSRDSQETQYF

D gene: TRBD1
clone size: .
J gene: TRBJ1-1
V gene: TRBV4-3
CDR3 DNA: TGCGCCAGCAGCCAATATCCAGGGGGAACTGAAGCTTTCTTT
CDR3 protein: CASSQYPGGTEAFF

D gene: .
clone size: .
J gene: TRBJ1-1
V gene: TRBV14
CDR3 DNA: TGTGCCAGCAGCCAACTCGATGACCCCGAGGAGAACACTGAAGCTTTCTTT
CDR3 protein: CASSQLDDPEENTEAFF

D gene: .
clone size: .
J gene: TRBJ2-3
V gene: TRBV4-2
CDR3 DNA: TGTGCCAGCAGCCAAGGACTACTCCCCAGCACAGATACGCAGTATTTT
CDR3 protein: CASSQGLLPSTDTQYF

D gene: TRBD1
clone size: once
J gene: TRBJ1-6
V gene: TRBV15
CDR3 DNA: TGTGCTACCAGCAGAGAGGGACAGGTTTATTCACCCCTCCACTTT
CDR3 protein: CATSREGQVYSPLHF

D gene: TRBD1
clone size: .
J gene: TRBJ1-2
V gene: TRBV5-6
CDR3 DNA: TGTGCCAGCAGCTTGGTGGGGACAGGGGGCGTGTACTATGGCTACACCTTC
CDR3 protein: CASSLVGTGGVYYGYTF

D gene: .
clone size: .
J gene: TRBJ1-3
V gene: TRBV7-8
CDR3 DNA: TGTGCCAGCAGCTTAGCAAGGGGCCGCTCTGGAAACACCATATATTTT
CDR3 protein: CASSLARGRSGNTIYF

D gene: TRBD2
clone size: .
J gene: TRBJ2-7
V gene: TRBV5-1
CDR3 DNA: TGCGCCAGCAGCTTGGGACTAGCGGGAGGGCGGTACGAGCAGTACTTC
CDR3 protein: CASSLGLAGGRYEQYF

D gene: TRBD2
clone size: .
J gene: TRBJ2-7
V gene: TRBV11-1
CDR3 DNA: TGTGCCAGCAGCGTTAGCGGGGGGGCTCCCACCTACGAGCAGTACTTC
CDR3 protein: CASSVSGGAPTYEQYF

D gene: TRBD2
clone size: many
J gene: TRBJ2-1
V gene: TRBV6-1
CDR3 DNA: TGTGCCAGCAGTGAACTCGGGGGGGTATATGAGCAGTTCTTC
CDR3 protein: CASSELGGVYEQFF

D gene: .
clone size: .
J gene: TRBJ2-5
V gene: TRBV13
CDR3 DNA: TGTGCCAGCAGCTCGAACCCGAGGATGACAGAAAAAGAGACCCAGTACTTC
CDR3 protein: CASSSNPRMTEKETQYF